This entry features one TCR beta chain sequence. Assay: immunoSEQ multiplex PCR; the TCRdb copy retains only in-frame clones and omits some. The sample holds roughly 86,000 clones, roughly 92% seen once. The data belong to a study of T cell changes during pregnancy in multiple sclerosis. Trimming shortened V by 0 bases and J by 4 bases, and 7 bases separated the two germline ends. Germline-derived CDR1 and CDR2 are MNHNY and SVGAGI (reference sequence). This CDR3 contains 14 residues. The receptor's source is a female donor with multiple sclerosis, enrolled in a pregnancy study. Sequences were derived from peripheral blood, sampled in the first trimester of pregnancy. The chain links TRBV6-6 to TRBJ2-1, with D uncertain. In nucleotides, the CDR3 is TGTGCCAGCAGTTACTCGAGAGTTTACAATGAGCAGTTCTTC. This sequence encodes CASSYSRVYNEQFF.